This T cell receptor beta chain came from a study of blood T cell repertoires in COVID-19. Study details: Both acute and convalescent COVID-19 samples were obtained from the United States, Italy and Spain. PBMCs, B-cell-depleted T cells, or T cells were the source of the cDNA or gDNA that made up the material.

This clone was detected once. CDR1 and CDR2 from the germline V gene are GTSNPN and SVGIG (reference sequence). This CDR3 is built from 19 residues. Unmatched junction bases numbered 12, after V lost 0 bases and J lost 3 bases. How the authors handled the data: Amplification from reference gene primers served as the basis for estimated nucleated cell counts. Using immunoSEQ multiplex PCR, the repertoire was profiled, and TCRdb retains in-frame clones only, with some absent. D and trimming come from the DNA, and the V and J calls and clone size come from that table. The sample lists 90,000 to 140,000 clones, 81% occurring once.

This receptor was obtained from a woman in her 70s with acute or convalescent COVID-19. The J gene is TRBJ2-2, the V gene TRBV30; 11 nucleotides align to TRBD2. The sample was peripheral blood. CDR3 sequence: CAWSVLGPIAGGDTGELFF. In nucleotides, the CDR3 is TGTGCCTGGAGTGTACTGGGGCCAATAGCGGGAGGGGACACCGGGGAGCTGTTTTTT.